This TCR beta chain came from a study of response to subunit inactivated influenza vaccine. MiXCR, run by TCRdb on the RT-PCR reads, gives a single entry per CDR3 protein. In the table there are about 520,000 distinct CDR3 sequences, approximately 9.9% of which are singletons. Study conclusions and caveats: With each seasonal influenza vaccination, the authors suggested, few new T cells are recruited.

This clonotype has just a few counts. The antigen is not known. The CDR3 totals 15 residues. The V end lost 4 bases, the J end lost 2 bases, and 13 bases lay between the germline ends. Specimen: PBMCs from blood, collected about 40 days after vaccination. This TCR derives from a man aged 45-65 years who received an inactivated influenza vaccine. The chain carries TRBV12-3 or TRBV12-4 and TRBJ2-3, with D tentatively TRBD1 (5 bases). CDR3 DNA: TGTGCCAGCAGTTCTCAGGGCAGGGACACAGATACGCAGTATTTT. Translated, it gives CASSSQGRDTDTQYF.